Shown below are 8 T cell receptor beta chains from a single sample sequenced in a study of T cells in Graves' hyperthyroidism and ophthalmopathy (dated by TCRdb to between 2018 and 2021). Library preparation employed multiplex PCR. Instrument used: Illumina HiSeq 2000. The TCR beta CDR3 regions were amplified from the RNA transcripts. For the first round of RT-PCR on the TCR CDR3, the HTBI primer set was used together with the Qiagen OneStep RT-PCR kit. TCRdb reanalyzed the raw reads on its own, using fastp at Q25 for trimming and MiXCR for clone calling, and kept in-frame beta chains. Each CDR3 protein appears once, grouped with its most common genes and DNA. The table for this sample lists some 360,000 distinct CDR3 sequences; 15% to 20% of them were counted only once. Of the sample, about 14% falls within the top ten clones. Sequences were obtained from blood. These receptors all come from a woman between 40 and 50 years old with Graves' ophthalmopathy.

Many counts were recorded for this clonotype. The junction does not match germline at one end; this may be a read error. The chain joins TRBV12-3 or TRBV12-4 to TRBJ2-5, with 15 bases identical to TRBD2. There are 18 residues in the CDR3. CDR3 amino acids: CASSFGLAGGSLGESQYF. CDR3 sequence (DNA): TGTGCCAGCAGTTTCGGACTAGCGGGAGGGTCGCTGGGAGAGTCCCAGTACTTC.

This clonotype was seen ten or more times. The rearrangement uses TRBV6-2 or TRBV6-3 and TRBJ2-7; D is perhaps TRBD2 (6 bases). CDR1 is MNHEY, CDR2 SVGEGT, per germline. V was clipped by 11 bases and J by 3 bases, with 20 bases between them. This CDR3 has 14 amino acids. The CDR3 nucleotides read TGTGCCTTCACCCAGATCGGGCGGGACTACGAGCAGTACTTC. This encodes CAFTQIGRDYEQYF.

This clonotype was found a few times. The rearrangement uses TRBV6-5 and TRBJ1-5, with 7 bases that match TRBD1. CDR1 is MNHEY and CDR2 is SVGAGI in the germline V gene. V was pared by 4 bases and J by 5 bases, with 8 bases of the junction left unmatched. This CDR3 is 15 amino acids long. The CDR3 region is CASSSREGGDQPQHF. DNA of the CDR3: TGTGCCAGCAGTTCCCGGGAAGGGGGCGATCAGCCCCAGCATTTT.

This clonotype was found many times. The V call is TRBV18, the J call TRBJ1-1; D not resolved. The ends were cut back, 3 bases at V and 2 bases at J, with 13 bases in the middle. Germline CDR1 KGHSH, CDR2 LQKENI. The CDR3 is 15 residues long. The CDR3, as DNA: TGTGCCAGCTCACCTACTTCGTCGGCTAACACTGAAGCTTTCTTT. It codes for CASSPTSSANTEAFF.

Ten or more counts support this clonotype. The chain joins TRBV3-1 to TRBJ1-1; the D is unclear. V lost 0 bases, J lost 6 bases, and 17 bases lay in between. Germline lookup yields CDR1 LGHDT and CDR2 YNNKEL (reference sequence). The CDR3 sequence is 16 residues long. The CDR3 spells CASSQEKTGGVAEAFF. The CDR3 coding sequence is TGTGCCAGCAGCCAAGAGAAGACCGGCGGGGTTGCTGAAGCTTTCTTT.

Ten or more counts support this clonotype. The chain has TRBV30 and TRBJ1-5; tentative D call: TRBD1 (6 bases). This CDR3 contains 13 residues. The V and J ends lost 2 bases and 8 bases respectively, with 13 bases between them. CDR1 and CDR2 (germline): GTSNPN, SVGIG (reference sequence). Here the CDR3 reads CAWSKQGEKPQHF. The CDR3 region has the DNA TGTGCCTGGAGTAAACAGGGCGAGAAGCCCCAGCATTTT.

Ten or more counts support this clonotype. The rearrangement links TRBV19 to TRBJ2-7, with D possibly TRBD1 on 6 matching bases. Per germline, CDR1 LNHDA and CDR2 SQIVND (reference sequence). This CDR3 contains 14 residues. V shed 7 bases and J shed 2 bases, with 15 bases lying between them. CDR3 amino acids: CASNGQPDPYEQYF. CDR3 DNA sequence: TGTGCCAGTAATGGACAGCCAGATCCCTACGAGCAGTACTTC. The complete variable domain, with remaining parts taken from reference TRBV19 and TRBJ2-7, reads DGGITQSPKYLFRKEGQNVTLSCEQNLNHDAMYWYRQDPGQGLRLIYYSQIVNDFQKGDIAEGYSVSREKKESFPLTVTSAQKNPTAFYLCASNGQPDPYEQYFGPGTRLTVT.

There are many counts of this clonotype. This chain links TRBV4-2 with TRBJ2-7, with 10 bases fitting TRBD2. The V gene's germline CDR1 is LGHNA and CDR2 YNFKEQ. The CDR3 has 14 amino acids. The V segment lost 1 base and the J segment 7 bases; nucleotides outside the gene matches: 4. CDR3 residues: CASSQALAGREQYF. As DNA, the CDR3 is TGTGCCAGCAGCCAAGCACTAGCGGGGCGTGAGCAGTACTTC.